This is a list of T cell receptor beta chains from one sample in a study of T cell repertoires in cytomegalovirus infection. TCRdb ran MiXCR on the reads and lists one entry per CDR3 protein. The sample records about 490,000 distinct CDR3 sequences, 11% being singletons. The specimen sequenced was PBMCs. The origin of the receptors is a human donor in good health (CMV status not recorded). Some clones in this sample may be carry-over from other donors' samples. Both conserved end residues are part of each CDR3. Fields, in order: V gene, J gene, CDR3 protein.

v_call: TRBV20-1
j_call: TRBJ2-2
cdr3_aa: CSAEREGRGGELFF

v_call: TRBV4-2
j_call: TRBJ2-5
cdr3_aa: CASSQGTSGRVPVGETQYF

v_call: TRBV9
j_call: TRBJ2-5
cdr3_aa: CASSVELEETQYF

v_call: TRBV6-5
j_call: TRBJ1-2
cdr3_aa: CASSNPGTGVYGYTF

v_call: TRBV11-2
j_call: TRBJ1-2
cdr3_aa: CASSPGGAYYGYTF

v_call: TRBV5-1
j_call: TRBJ1-2
cdr3_aa: CASSLEAHPGDYGYTF

v_call: TRBV11-2
j_call: TRBJ1-4
cdr3_aa: CASSLGDTGISTNEKLFF

v_call: TRBV20-1
j_call: TRBJ2-2
cdr3_aa: CSASRSSGRYTGELFF

v_call: TRBV29-1
j_call: TRBJ1-2
cdr3_aa: CSSSQGEYGYTF

v_call: TRBV7-3
j_call: TRBJ2-1
cdr3_aa: CASSSGTSSYNEQFF

v_call: TRBV5-1
j_call: TRBJ2-7
cdr3_aa: CASSFSETEQYF

v_call: TRBV20-1
j_call: TRBJ2-7
cdr3_aa: CSARDSGGSYEQYF

v_call: TRBV20-1
j_call: TRBJ1-1
cdr3_aa: CSAIRTGMNTEAFF

v_call: TRBV11-2
j_call: TRBJ1-2
cdr3_aa: CASSGGQDPYGYTF

v_call: TRBV5-5
j_call: TRBJ2-6
cdr3_aa: CASSRDRGLPSGANVLTF

v_call: TRBV7-9
j_call: TRBJ1-1
cdr3_aa: CASSPRPIQGIRTEAFF

v_call: TRBV18
j_call: TRBJ1-2
cdr3_aa: CASSPPGVYGYTF

v_call: TRBV5-6
j_call: TRBJ2-3
cdr3_aa: CASTPRSGSFYF

v_call: TRBV20-1
j_call: TRBJ2-7
cdr3_aa: CSALNFEQYF

v_call: TRBV7-8
j_call: TRBJ2-1
cdr3_aa: CASSLEPLAGVGNEQFF

v_call: TRBV11-2
j_call: TRBJ2-1
cdr3_aa: CASSLSGIRGNEQFF

v_call: TRBV5-8
j_call: TRBJ2-3
cdr3_aa: CASSPEITDTQYF

v_call: TRBV7-9
j_call: TRBJ2-7
cdr3_aa: CASSPPVGQGMYEQYF

v_call: TRBV19
j_call: TRBJ2-5
cdr3_aa: CASSTSGTEETQYF

v_call: TRBV6-2/TRBV6-3
j_call: TRBJ2-7
cdr3_aa: CASSYAREGLEQYF

v_call: TRBV11-3
j_call: TRBJ2-1
cdr3_aa: CASSLGGTGHNEQFF

v_call: TRBV7-9
j_call: TRBJ1-4
cdr3_aa: CASSLSPGGKLFF

v_call: TRBV20-1
j_call: TRBJ2-3
cdr3_aa: CSARDASTDTQYF

v_call: TRBV20-1
j_call: TRBJ2-3
cdr3_aa: CSARDWAGVGDTQYF

v_call: TRBV15
j_call: TRBJ2-1
cdr3_aa: CATSRGLAGGPRDEQFF

v_call: TRBV5-4
j_call: TRBJ2-1
cdr3_aa: CASSSDVAAGFF

v_call: TRBV4-1
j_call: TRBJ2-7
cdr3_aa: CASSQRQGADEQYF

v_call: TRBV20-1
j_call: TRBJ2-3
cdr3_aa: CSIALAASTDTQYF

v_call: TRBV20-1
j_call: TRBJ2-2
cdr3_aa: CSAASPGELFF

v_call: TRBV7-8
j_call: TRBJ2-3
cdr3_aa: CASSSRLVGGSTDTQYF

v_call: TRBV4-2
j_call: TRBJ2-2
cdr3_aa: CASSPQMRNTGELFF

v_call: TRBV5-1
j_call: TRBJ2-3
cdr3_aa: CASSLTSGRGDTQYF

v_call: TRBV28
j_call: TRBJ2-1
cdr3_aa: CASHYAGGIYNEQFF

v_call: TRBV28
j_call: TRBJ2-7
cdr3_aa: CASSLIGQSYEQYF

v_call: TRBV29-1
j_call: TRBJ1-5
cdr3_aa: CSVSGGGQPQHF

v_call: TRBV30
j_call: TRBJ2-3
cdr3_aa: CAWTQGSTDTQYF

v_call: TRBV3-1
j_call: TRBJ2-3
cdr3_aa: CASSQEWVLSDTQYF

v_call: TRBV29-1
j_call: TRBJ2-5
cdr3_aa: CSVVSAGTLLKETQYF